Shown below are 4 T cell receptor beta chains from a single sample sequenced in a study of regulatory T cells in long-lasting Graves disease. The time point here: newly diagnosed GD, antithyroid drugs for less than 3 months. After RNA was extracted from PBMCs, the TCR library was made from it. HTBI primers from iRepertoire and Arm-PCR of CDR3 regions yielded the TCR beta libraries. TCRdb itself ran the multiplex PCR reads through MiXCR, one entry per CDR3 protein. The table lists 500,000 or so distinct CDR3 sequences, 15% to 20% of them singletons. This sample also appeared in a second study, on T cells in Graves' hyperthyroidism and ophthalmopathy.

The sequenced sample was peripheral blood mononuclear cells (PBMCs), obtained at new diagnosis, from a patient treated with antithyroid drugs. The origin of the receptors is a man in his forties or fifties with Graves disease.

The chain employs TRBV4-1 and TRBJ2-7, with a tentative D call TRBD2 (5 bases). The CDR3 is 15 amino acids. V lost 4 bases and J lost 3, with 16 bases in between. Germline assignment: CDR1 MGHRA and CDR2 YSYEKL. CDR3 residues: CASSPRSGLYYEQYF. CDR3 sequence (DNA): TGCGCCAGCAGCCCCCGTTCCGGACTTTACTACGAGCAGTACTTC.

This clonotype was seen at least ten times. The chain carries TRBV29-1 and TRBJ2-7; D is ambiguous. Germline V gene lookup returns CDR1 SQVTM and CDR2 ANQGSEA. This CDR3 is built from 11 residues. V was pared by 7 bases and J by 2 bases, with 9 bases between. The CDR3: CSAQQAYEQYF. CDR3 coding DNA: TGCAGCGCCCAGCAGGCCTACGAGCAGTACTTC.

This clonotype was counted at least ten times. The V gene is TRBV12-3 or TRBV12-4, the J gene TRBJ1-2; D unclear. Trimming stripped 2 bases from V and 3 bases from J, with 10 bases between. The CDR3 length is 14 residues. CDR3 loop: CASSLLLEDYGYTF. The CDR3 DNA reads TGTGCCAGCAGTTTACTACTCGAAGACTATGGCTACACCTTC.

A remark on this clonotype: This is likely an artifact of a read error, given a far larger clone one base away. The chain recombines TRBV20-1 with TRBJ2-1; 7 bases are a match to TRBD1. This CDR3 region has 16 residues. The trim removed 3 bases at V and 10 bases at J, leaving 18 bases unmatched. Germline CDR1 DFQATT, CDR2 SNEGSKA (reference sequence). CDR3 coding DNA: TGCAGTGCTAGTCCTACAGGGGCCCTGGGGATCGACGAGCAGTTCTTC. It encodes CSASPTGALGIDEQFF.